This entry lists 18 T cell receptor beta chains sequenced from one sample in a study of cytomegalovirus exposure and HLA in healthy donors. PCR primers comprised 60 Vbeta and 13 Jbeta primers. TCRdb keeps only in-frame clones here, not all; method: immunoSEQ multiplex PCR. This table lists about 130,000 clones. The sample comprised PBMCs. The receptors were gathered from a young man in good health and CMV-seronegative.

The chain recombines TRBV4-1 with TRBJ1-4; 9 bases are a match to TRBD1. CDR1 MGHRA and CDR2 YSYEKL come from the germline V gene. The CDR3 is 15 residues long. Unmatched junction bases numbered 7, after V lost 1 base and J lost 10 bases. CDR3 loop: CASSQVWTGDGKLFF. In nucleotides, the CDR3 is TGCGCCAGCAGCCAAGTCTGGACAGGGGATGGAAAACTGTTTTTT.

This rearrangement joins TRBV5-6 to TRBJ2-7, with D unresolved. The V end was cut by 0 bases, the J end by 2 bases, with 12 bases between. The CDR3 runs 15 residues. The germline gives CDR1 SGHDT, CDR2 YYEEEE. CDR3 protein: CASSLAEARPYEQYF. CDR3 sequence (DNA): TGTGCCAGCAGCTTGGCCGAGGCGAGGCCCTACGAGCAGTACTTC. The full variable domain, completed using reference TRBV5-6 and TRBJ2-7, is DAGVTQSPTHLIKTRGQQVTLRCSPKSGHDTVSWYQQALGQGPQFIFQYYEEEERQRGNFPDRFSGHQFPNYSSELNVNALLLGDSALYLCASSLAEARPYEQYFGPGTRLTVT.

This chain uses TRBV5-1 with TRBJ2-1; D is possibly TRBD1 (6 bases). V was clipped by 4 bases and J by 5 bases, with 10 bases between them. The CDR3 totals 13 residues. Germline values: CDR1 SGHRS, CDR2 YFSETQ. The CDR3 spells CASSIGQNNEQFF. The CDR3 DNA follows: TGCGCCAGCAGCATTGGACAGAACAATGAGCAGTTCTTC.

The gene calls are TRBV4-1 and TRBJ1-5, with TRBD1 identical over 10 bases. Losses at the gene ends were 4 bases for V and 11 bases for J; bases not matched to a gene: 14. Germline values: CDR1 MGHRA, CDR2 YSYEKL. The CDR3 loop spans 16 amino acids. The DNA of the CDR3 is TGCGCCAGCAGCCTTTCCGGGACAGGGGCTGAATTGTCCCAGCATTTT. It is translated as CASSLSGTGAELSQHF.

The CDR3 is CASSPTTGFDGYTF. The CDR3 region has the DNA TGTGCCAGCAGCCCAACGACAGGATTCGATGGCTACACCTTC. This chain links TRBV7-9 with TRBJ1-2; weak D call: TRBD1 (6 bases). Trimming took off 5 bases at V and 6 bases at J, with 16 bases between the two ends. The CDR3 contains 14 residues. Germline loops: CDR1 SEHNR, CDR2 FQNEAQ (reference sequence).

CDR3 in amino acids: CASRPDRGTEAFF. In DNA, the CDR3 is TGTGCCAGCAGGCCGGACAGGGGCACTGAAGCTTTCTTT. The rearrangement links TRBV2 to TRBJ1-1; 9 nucleotides agree with TRBD1. The CDR3 spans 13 residues. J gave up 4 bases and V 6 bases, and 3 bases lay outside the gene matches. Germline V gene sequence: CDR1 SNHLY, CDR2 FYNNEI.

The chain links TRBV19 to TRBJ1-5; 7 bases agree with TRBD1. The CDR3 extends over 14 amino acids. Germline V gene sequence: CDR1 LNHDA, CDR2 SQIVND (reference sequence). V dropped 4 bases and J dropped 3; count of bases not matched to a gene: 3. The chain's CDR3 is CASSRGQFNQPQHF. In DNA, the CDR3 is TGTGCCAGTAGTAGGGGACAGTTCAATCAGCCCCAGCATTTT.

The rearrangement uses TRBV7-3 and TRBJ2-1; D remains ambiguous. The CDR3 totals 13 residues. Looked up from germline, CDR1 is SGHTA and CDR2 is FQGTGA. Trimming cost V 8 bases and J 7 bases, with 15 bases left between them. This CDR3 is CASAPGSSNEQFF. CDR3 bases: TGTGCCAGCGCGCCGGGTTCGTCTAATGAGCAGTTCTTC.

V gene TRBV5-6 combines with J gene TRBJ2-7, with 7 bases lining up with TRBD2. Per the germline V gene, CDR1 is SGHDT and CDR2 is YYEEEE. V trimming: 2 bases; J trimming: 2 bases; junction bases outside the gene matches: 10. This CDR3 has 16 residues. CDR3 sequence: CASSFVTSGRAYEQYF. The CDR3 nucleotides are TGTGCCAGCAGCTTCGTGACTAGTGGGAGGGCCTACGAGCAGTACTTC.

The V call is TRBV27, the J call TRBJ2-7, with 9 bases identical to TRBD1. Germline V gene sequence: CDR1 MNHEY, CDR2 SMNVEV (reference sequence). V shed 0 bases and J 4 bases; nucleotides not matched to a gene: 13. The CDR3 runs 18 residues. The CDR3 spells CASSLSLPGQGSIYEQYF. DNA of the CDR3: TGTGCCAGCAGTTTATCCCTCCCGGGACAGGGTTCTATTTACGAGCAGTACTTC.

The rearrangement uses TRBV9 and TRBJ2-7, with 9 bases identical to TRBD1. Germline values: CDR1 SGDLS, CDR2 YYNGEE. CDR3 size: 16 residues. V lost 1 base to trimming and J lost 7 bases; unmatched junction nucleotides: 12. The CDR3 is CASSVTLRDRVGEQYF. The CDR3 DNA sequence: TGTGCCAGCAGCGTAACCCTCCGGGACAGGGTGGGGGAGCAGTACTTC. Together with reference TRBV9 and TRBJ2-7, the CDR3 gives the full variable domain: DSGVTQTPKHLITATGQRVTLRCSPRSGDLSVYWYQQSLDQGLQFLIQYYNGEERAKGNILERFSAQQFPDLHSELNLSSLELGDSALYFCASSVTLRDRVGEQYFGPGTRLTVT.

The chain is built from TRBV7-6 and TRBJ1-2, with a weak D call TRBD1 (6 bases). Germline CDR1 and CDR2: SGHVS and FNYEAQ. This CDR3 is 13 amino acids long. Trimming shortened V by 5 bases and J by 5 bases, and 12 bases separated the two germline ends. The CDR3, as DNA: TGTGCCAGCAGCCAGACAGGAGAATATGGCTACACCTTC. It yields the protein CASSQTGEYGYTF.

This chain uses TRBV6-1 with TRBJ2-7, with 11 bases that match TRBD2. The germline V gene has CDR1 MNHNS and CDR2 SASEGT. V dropped 7 bases and J dropped 7; count of bases not matched to a gene: 9. This CDR3 region has 14 residues. CDR3: CASTTSGIRVEQYF. The CDR3 DNA follows: TGTGCCAGCACGACTAGCGGGATTCGGGTGGAGCAGTACTTC.

V and J are TRBV4-1 and TRBJ1-1; 7 nucleotides line up with TRBD1. CDR3 size: 14 residues. The junction had 10 bases not matched to a gene; V was cut back by 8 bases and J by 4 bases. The V gene's germline CDR1 is MGHRA and CDR2 YSYEKL. The CDR3 sequence is CASGSNRGGTEAFF. DNA of the CDR3: TGCGCCAGCGGTTCAAACAGGGGCGGCACTGAAGCTTTCTTT.

The chain has TRBV4-1 and TRBJ2-1, with 12 positions matching TRBD1. The germline V gene encodes CDR1 MGHRA and CDR2 YSYEKL. Trimming removed 1 base from V and 4 bases from J; junction bases left unmatched: 17. The CDR3 spans 21 residues. CDR3 in DNA: TGCGCCAGCAGCCAAGTTCCGGGACAGGGGGCCAGGAATGATCGTTACAATGAGCAGTTCTTC. This translates into CASSQVPGQGARNDRYNEQFF.

This chain joins TRBV27 and TRBJ2-7; the D gene is possibly TRBD2 (5 bases). The CDR3 is made up of 14 amino acids. The germline V and J ends were trimmed by 5 bases and 2 bases, with 13 bases remaining between them. Germline CDR1 is MNHEY and CDR2 is SMNVEV (reference sequence). The CDR3 reads CASSLREGPYEQYF. The CDR3 DNA reads as TGTGCCAGCAGTCTCAGAGAGGGCCCCTACGAGCAGTACTTC.

The J gene is TRBJ2-7, the V gene TRBV19; 9 bases agree with TRBD1. V lost 6 bases, J lost 3 bases, and 6 bases stayed unmatched. The length of the CDR3 is 14 residues. CDR1 is LNHDA and CDR2 is SQIVND in the germline V gene (reference sequence). The CDR3 DNA reads as TGTGCCAGTAGCCGGACAGGGGTAGGCTACGAGCAGTACTTC. Translated, it gives CASSRTGVGYEQYF.

The chain has TRBV29-1 and TRBJ1-2; tentatively, D is TRBD1 (6 bases). The CDR3 length is 16 residues. Between the trimmed V and J ends, which lost 6 bases and 4 bases, there was a span of 24 bases. Germline lookup yields CDR1 SQVTM and CDR2 ANQGSEA. CDR3 residues: CSVYGLTGPWGYGYTF. In DNA form, the CDR3 reads TGCAGCGTCTATGGACTGACAGGCCCATGGGGCTATGGCTACACCTTC. The full variable domain, rest sourced from reference TRBV29-1 and TRBJ1-2, is SAVISQKPSRDICQRGTSLTIQCQVDSQVTMMFWYRQQPGQSLTLIATANQGSEATYESGFVIDKFPISRPNLTFSTLTVSNMSPEDSSIYLCSVYGLTGPWGYGYTFGSGTRLTVV.